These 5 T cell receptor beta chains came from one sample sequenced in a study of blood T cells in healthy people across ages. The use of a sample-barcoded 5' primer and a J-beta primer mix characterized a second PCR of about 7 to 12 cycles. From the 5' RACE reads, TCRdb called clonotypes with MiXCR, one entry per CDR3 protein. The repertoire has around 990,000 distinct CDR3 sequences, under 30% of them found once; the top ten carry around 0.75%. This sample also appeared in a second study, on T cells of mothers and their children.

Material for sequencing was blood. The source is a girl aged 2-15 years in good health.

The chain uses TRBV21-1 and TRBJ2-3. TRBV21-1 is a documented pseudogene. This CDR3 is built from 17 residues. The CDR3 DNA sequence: TGTGCCAGCAGCAAACCTTCCTCATCGTCTAGCACAGATACGCAGTATTTT. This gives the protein CASSKPSSSSSTDTQYF.

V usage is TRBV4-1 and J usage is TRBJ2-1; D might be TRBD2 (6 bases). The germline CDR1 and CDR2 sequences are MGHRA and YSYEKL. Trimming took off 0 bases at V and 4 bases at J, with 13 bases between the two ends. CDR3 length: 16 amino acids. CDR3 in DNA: TGCGCCAGCAGCCAAGAAGGGGCGGGGATATACAATGAGCAGTTCTTC. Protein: CASSQEGAGIYNEQFF.

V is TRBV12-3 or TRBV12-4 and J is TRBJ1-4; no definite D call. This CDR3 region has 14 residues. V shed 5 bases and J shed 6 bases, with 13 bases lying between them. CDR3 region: CASSPQRMDEKLFF. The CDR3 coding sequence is TGTGCCAGCAGTCCTCAACGTATGGATGAAAAACTGTTTTTT.

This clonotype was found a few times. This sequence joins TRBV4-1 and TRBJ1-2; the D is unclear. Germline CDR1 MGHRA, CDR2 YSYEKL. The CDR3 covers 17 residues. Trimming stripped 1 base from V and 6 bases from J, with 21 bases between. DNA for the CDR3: TGCGCCAGCAGCCAAGTTTCCGGGCAGCCAACGGGGAATGGCTACACCTTC. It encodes CASSQVSGQPTGNGYTF.

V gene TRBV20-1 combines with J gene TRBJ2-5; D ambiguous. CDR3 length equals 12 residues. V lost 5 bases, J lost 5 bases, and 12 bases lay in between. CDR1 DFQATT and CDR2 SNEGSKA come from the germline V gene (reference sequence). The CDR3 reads CSAYRDAETQYF. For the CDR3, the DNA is TGCAGTGCTTACCGAGACGCCGAGACCCAGTACTTC.